Listed here are 26 T cell receptor beta chains from one sample, sequenced in a study of blood T cell repertoires in COVID-19. TCRdb keeps only in-frame clones here, not all; method: immunoSEQ multiplex PCR. The sample contains roughly 53,000 clones, 70% to 85% of which appear only once. Sequences were obtained from peripheral blood. The receptors originated from a human donor in a cohort sampled during active COVID-19.

DNA of the CDR3: TGTGCCAGCTCACCACTAAGGGGGCCTAGCACAGATACGCAGTATTTT. It codes for CASSPLRGPSTDTQYF. The chain recombines TRBV18 with TRBJ2-3; TRBD1 matches at 7 bases. The CDR3 totals 16 residues. Per the germline V gene, CDR1 is KGHSH and CDR2 is LQKENI. With V trimmed by 1 base and J by 0 bases, 4 bases remained unmatched.

This chain connects TRBV27 to TRBJ1-1; D remains ambiguous. The V end was cut by 2 bases, the J end by 3 bases, with 7 bases between. This CDR3 spans 13 amino acids. Germline V gene sequence: CDR1 MNHEY, CDR2 SMNVEV (reference sequence). CDR3 residues: CASSLEPYTEAFF. CDR3 coding DNA: TGTGCCAGCAGTTTAGAGCCGTACACTGAAGCTTTCTTT.

V and J are TRBV6-1 and TRBJ2-1, with unresolved D. Looked up from germline, CDR1 is MNHNS and CDR2 is SASEGT. The CDR3 contains 14 residues. Trimming removed 2 bases at V and 6 bases at J, with 11 bases between. For the CDR3, the DNA is TGTGCCAGCAGTGAAACGGGTTCTTCCAATGAGCAGTTCTTC. Translated, it gives CASSETGSSNEQFF.

The rearrangement links TRBV4-1 to TRBJ2-6; D is perhaps TRBD2 (5 bases). The CDR3 is 18 amino acids. The germline gives CDR1 MGHRA, CDR2 YSYEKL. The V gene lost 4 bases and the J gene lost 0 bases, with 16 bases spanning the gap. The CDR3 DNA reads TGCGCCAGCAGCCCCCGGGGTGGGATCACCTCTGGGGCCAACGTCCTGACTTTC. Protein sequence: CASSPRGGITSGANVLTF.

CDR3 region: CASRQRGSSYEQYF. DNA of the CDR3: TGCGCCAGTCGACAGCGAGGTTCGTCCTACGAGCAGTACTTC. The J gene is TRBJ2-7, the V gene TRBV10-2, with a weak D call TRBD1 (5 bases). CDR1 WSHSY and CDR2 SAAADI come from the germline V gene. Between the trimmed V and J ends, which lost 9 bases and 1 base, there was a span of 16 bases. The CDR3 contains 14 residues.

The chain couples TRBV7-3 to TRBJ2-3, with D perhaps TRBD1 (5 bases). The CDR3 length is 15 residues. The germline V gene encodes CDR1 SGHTA and CDR2 FQGTGA. V lost 5 bases and J 2 bases, leaving 14 bases between the germline ends. CDR3 DNA: TGTGCCAGCAGCCCCCTAGGGGCCTCCACAGATACGCAGTATTTT. Translated: CASSPLGASTDTQYF.

V gene TRBV27 combines with J gene TRBJ1-1; a possible D gene is TRBD1 (6 bases). Trimming removed 5 bases at V and 4 bases at J, with 17 bases between. The CDR3 is 15 residues long. Germline V gives CDR1 MNHEY, CDR2 SMNVEV (reference sequence). The CDR3 DNA sequence: TGTGCCAGCAGTGCTGGCGGGGGGGGCCGCACTGAAGCTTTCTTT. Its translation is CASSAGGGGRTEAFF.

The V call is TRBV27, the J call TRBJ2-3; 8 nucleotides align to TRBD2. Germline CDR1 and CDR2: MNHEY and SMNVEV (reference sequence). The V segment lost 1 base and the J segment 2 bases; nucleotides outside the gene matches: 11. The CDR3 is made up of 18 amino acids. The CDR3 protein is CASSLWANTGGTTDTQYF. The CDR3 DNA reads TGTGCCAGCAGTTTATGGGCCAACACGGGAGGGACCACAGATACGCAGTATTTT.

The gene calls are TRBV28 and TRBJ2-3, with a tentative D call TRBD1 (6 bases). Germline-derived CDR1 and CDR2 are MDHEN and SYDVKM. V was clipped by 6 bases and J by 5 bases, with 12 bases between them. The CDR3 runs 13 residues. The CDR3 protein is CASRWGRGDTQYF. The CDR3 coding sequence is TGTGCCAGCAGATGGGGGCGCGGAGATACGCAGTATTTT.

The chain combines TRBV30 with TRBJ1-5; 9 bases fit TRBD1. The CDR3 is 16 residues long. Germline values: CDR1 GTSNPN, CDR2 SVGIG (reference sequence). J gave up 5 bases and V 1 base, and 9 bases lay outside the gene matches. The CDR3 coding sequence is TGTGCCTGGAGTGAGATAACAGGGGGCAGTCATCAGCCCCAGCATTTT. This sequence encodes CAWSEITGGSHQPQHF.

J is TRBJ1-2 and V is TRBV6-5, with D maybe TRBD1 (5 bases). This CDR3 has 14 amino acids. Germline V CDR1 and CDR2: MNHEY, SVGAGI. V lost 4 bases and J lost 4, with 13 bases in between. The CDR3 coding sequence is TGTGCCAGCAGTTCCCACCGGGGGGGCTATGGCTACACCTTC. Its protein is CASSSHRGGYGYTF.

CDR3 in amino acids: CASSFRAGGANVLTF. The CDR3 nucleotides are TGTGCCAGCAGCTTCCGGGCGGGAGGGGCCAACGTCCTGACTTTC. V is TRBV7-3 and J is TRBJ2-6; D is possibly TRBD2 (6 bases). Germline loops: CDR1 SGHTA, CDR2 FQGTGA. The CDR3 is made up of 15 amino acids. The V end was cut by 3 bases, the J end by 4 bases, with 10 bases between.

Here the CDR3 reads CASSDTGGLGDTQYF. The CDR3 DNA follows: TGCGCCAGCAGCGACACAGGGGGTCTTGGGGATACGCAGTATTTT. The chain employs TRBV4-3 and TRBJ2-3, with TRBD1 identical over 8 bases. Germline loops: CDR1 LGHNA, CDR2 YSLEER. CDR3 length equals 15 residues. V trimming: 5 bases; J trimming: 6 bases; junction bases outside the gene matches: 10.

The rearrangement joins TRBV4-1 to TRBJ2-5; maybe TRBD2 (6 bases). V dropped 2 bases and J dropped 1 base, with 11 bases sitting between them. Germline V lookup: CDR1 MGHRA, CDR2 YSYEKL. The CDR3 consists of 15 residues. CDR3 sequence (DNA): TGCGCCAGCAGCCAATCCGGGACTCTCCAAGAGACCCAGTACTTC. As protein: CASSQSGTLQETQYF.

The chain uses TRBV2 and TRBJ1-5, with unresolved D. The germline V gene encodes CDR1 SNHLY and CDR2 FYNNEI. V lost 8 bases, J lost 0 bases, and 11 bases lay in between. The CDR3 covers 14 residues. CDR3 loop: CASSRLNSNQPQHF. DNA for the CDR3: TGTGCCAGCTCCAGGCTAAATAGCAATCAGCCCCAGCATTTT. The variable domain in full, completed from reference TRBV2 and TRBJ1-5, reads EPEVTQTPSHQVTQMGQEVILRCVPISNHLYFYWYRQILGQKVEFLVSFYNNEISEKSEIFDDQFSVERPDGSNFTLKIRSTKLEDSAMYFCASSRLNSNQPQHFGDGTRLSIL.

The rearrangement links TRBV5-1 to TRBJ2-7; possibly TRBD2 for D (5 bases). The CDR3 covers 15 residues. Trimming took 4 bases from V and 0 from J, leaving 14 bases between them. Germline values: CDR1 SGHRS, CDR2 YFSETQ. CDR3 amino acids: CASSPITSPSYEQYF. The CDR3 DNA sequence: TGCGCCAGCAGCCCAATAACTAGTCCCTCCTACGAGCAGTACTTC.

This rearrangement joins TRBV27 to TRBJ1-6; 8 nucleotides align to TRBD1. This CDR3 has 14 amino acids. Germline assignment: CDR1 MNHEY and CDR2 SMNVEV (reference sequence). V lost 3 bases, J lost 10 bases, and 5 bases stayed unmatched. The DNA for the CDR3 is TGTGCCAGCAGTTTTGCGACAGGGGTCTCACCCCTCCACTTT. Its translation: CASSFATGVSPLHF.

This rearrangement joins TRBV4-3 to TRBJ1-5; no clear D gene. This CDR3 has 14 residues. Looked up from germline, CDR1 is LGHNA and CDR2 is YSLEER. Trimming removed 0 bases from V and 6 bases from J, with 9 bases in between. The CDR3 protein is CASSQDVRTQPQHF. The CDR3 DNA reads as TGCGCCAGCAGCCAAGACGTCAGAACTCAGCCCCAGCATTTT.

V and J are TRBV5-4 and TRBJ1-3; no reliable D call. Germline V CDR1 and CDR2: SGHNT, YYREEE (reference sequence). The CDR3 is 13 amino acids. The V and J ends lost 4 bases and 2 bases respectively, with 7 bases between them. The CDR3: CASSPVTGNTIYF. For the CDR3, the DNA is TGTGCCAGCAGCCCAGTTACTGGAAACACCATATATTTT.

The V and J genes are TRBV6-5 and TRBJ1-2, with a weak D call TRBD1 (5 bases). The germline V gene has CDR1 MNHEY and CDR2 SVGAGI. The CDR3 sequence is 13 residues long. V gave up 6 bases and J gave up 1 base, with 9 bases separating them. CDR3 DNA sequence: TGTGCCAGCAGGAGGGGACTTAACTATGGCTACACCTTC. The encoded protein is CASRRGLNYGYTF.

The V and J genes are TRBV27 and TRBJ2-3; D is unresolved. V was shortened by 7 bases and J by 0 bases, with 11 bases between the two germline ends. The CDR3 is made up of 14 amino acids. Germline loops: CDR1 MNHEY, CDR2 SMNVEV (reference sequence). CDR3 nucleotides: TGTGCCAGCACGAACGAAACTAGCACAGATACGCAGTATTTT. Translating it yields CASTNETSTDTQYF.

The chain carries TRBV6-6 and TRBJ1-1; 9 positions match TRBD1. The CDR3 is 17 amino acids. After removal of 5 bases from V and 3 bases from J, the junction contained 13 bases not matched to a gene. The germline gives CDR1 MNHNY, CDR2 SVGAGI (reference sequence). The CDR3 DNA reads as TGTGCCAGCAGTCGCATCTCTACAGGGGGCTTGTACACTGAAGCTTTCTTT. This translates into CASSRISTGGLYTEAFF.

This chain joins TRBV29-1 and TRBJ2-5, with D unclear. Trimming shortened V by 4 bases and J by 1 base, and 7 bases separated the two germline ends. The CDR3 consists of 12 residues. Germline V gene lookup returns CDR1 SQVTM and CDR2 ANQGSEA. The CDR3 DNA reads TGCAGCGTTGGGGCCGCCCAAGAGACCCAGTACTTC. It codes for CSVGAAQETQYF.

This chain connects TRBV4-1 to TRBJ2-7; perhaps TRBD2 as D (7 bases). The V and J ends lost 0 bases and 9 bases respectively, with 18 bases between them. CDR1 is MGHRA and CDR2 is YSYEKL in the germline V gene. CDR3 length: 15 residues. CDR3 sequence: CASSQEGGASGLQYF. The CDR3 coding sequence is TGCGCCAGCAGCCAAGAGGGGGGGGCTAGCGGCTTGCAGTACTTC.

This chain connects TRBV18 to TRBJ2-1; D might be TRBD1 (6 bases). V was pared by 3 bases and J by 3 bases, with 12 bases between. Germline values: CDR1 KGHSH, CDR2 LQKENI. The CDR3 extends over 15 amino acids. As DNA, the CDR3 is TGTGCCAGCTCACCTTTACAGGGTATCTACAATGAGCAGTTCTTC. It specifies CASSPLQGIYNEQFF.

This clone was observed once. The chain recombines TRBV18 with TRBJ1-1; perhaps TRBD1 as D (5 bases). Germline V CDR1 and CDR2: KGHSH, LQKENI. Deletions cut 6 bases from V and 1 base from J, with 12 bases between. The CDR3 has 14 residues. The CDR3 bases are TGTGCCAGCTCCCCTCAGACAGCGAACACTGAAGCTTTCTTT. Translated, it gives CASSPQTANTEAFF.